This TCR beta chain was captured by sequencing in a study of a mutant IDH1 vaccine in newly diagnosed glioma. Background on the study: Earlier care involved radiotherapy, temozolomide, or both, and the majority received both. Visits designated V12 and V13 were conducted at weeks 35 and 47, respectively. Broader study findings: Variations in leading peripheral T cell clonotypes appeared to have no connection with pseudoprogression.

Time point given: week 35, safety follow-up. Topical imiquimod was applied with each vaccine dose, which held 300 ug of mutant IDH1 20-mer peptide. Donor tumors were new WHO grade 3 or 4 IDH1-mutant, ATRX-lost astrocytomas. From germline, CDR1 is SQVTM and CDR2 ANQGSEA. The CDR3 has 13 residues. V dropped 6 bases and J dropped 3; count of bases not matched to a gene: 8. Some clones are missing from TCRdb's copy, which holds only in-frame ones; the method was immunoSEQ multiplex PCR. The sample lists around 52,000 clones, 76% occurring once. On this clone: Its matching antigen is unknown.

This chain joins TRBV29-1 and TRBJ2-7; 7 positions match TRBD1. This receptor was taken from a man aged 35-49 years with glioma. The sample here was PBMCs, taken from a glioma patient whose treatment included an IDH1 peptide vaccine. CDR3 in amino acids: CSVRGTNYYEQYF. The DNA of the CDR3 is TGCAGCGTCAGGGGGACGAATTACTACGAGCAGTACTTC.